This T cell receptor (beta chain) was documented in a study of T cells after posttransplantation cyclophosphamide. Unmatched junction bases numbered 7, after V lost 4 bases and J lost 0 bases. The CDR3 has 16 residues. Per germline, CDR1 SGHTA and CDR2 FQGTGA. Some clones are missing from TCRdb's copy, which holds only in-frame ones; the method was immunoSEQ multiplex PCR. The profile shows under 15,000 clones, around 81% of them singletons. Regarding this clone: The antigen is not known.

General study results and limits: Later post-transplant blood repertoires were often dominated by donor CD8+ memory clones. Recipient CMV seropositivity and CMV reactivation strongly tracked TRB clonality.

The chain links TRBV7-3 to TRBJ2-3; 7 bases fit TRBD2. This receptor was taken from a man aged 50 to 60 in good health, CMV-negative, and a related stem cell transplant donor. Sequenced: memory CD4+ T cells sorted from PBMCs. Written as DNA, the CDR3 is TGTGCCAGCAGCTCCCTAGCGGATACTAGCACAGATACGCAGTATTTT. Encoded protein: CASSSLADTSTDTQYF. The entire variable domain, with the rest obtained from reference TRBV7-3 and TRBJ2-3, is as follows: GAGVSQTPSNKVTEKGKYVELRCDPISGHTALYWYRQSLGQGPEFLIYFQGTGAADDSGLPNDRFFAVRPEGSVSTLKIQRTERGDSAVYLCASSSLADTSTDTQYFGPGTRLTVL.